The clone carrying this T cell receptor (beta chain) was picked up many times. Antigen unknown. This entry belongs to a study of T-cell reconstitution after alpha-beta-depleted transplantation in children. This CDR3 has 15 residues. CDR1 is SQVTM, CDR2 ANQGSEA, per germline. Trimming removed 5 bases from V and 1 base from J, with 17 bases in between. Findings and limits, study-wide: Several hundred expanded graft clones reportedly supplied alpha-beta T cells about two months after transplant. T-cell counts and diversity at one year post-transplant came mainly from newly produced T cells. Surviving recipient T cells and thymic progenitors accounted for the high day-60 TCRbeta diversity observed in some patients.

Unique molecular identifiers were used in preparing the TCRbeta library. TCRdb re-called the PCR reads through MiXCR, storing one row per CDR3 protein. The sample shows about 200,000 distinct CDR3 sequences, roughly 6.3% of them seen only once. The specimen was PBMCs, collected before TCRalphabeta/CD19-depleted stem cell transplant. This receptor was obtained from a girl under three years old with combined immunodeficiency, due to receive a stem cell transplant. The chain combines TRBV29-1 with TRBJ1-1; a weak D match, TRBD1 (5 bases). CDR3 nucleotide sequence: TGCAGCGTTTGTCACAGGACCTTGTCGAACACTGAAGCTTTCTTT. Translating it yields CSVCHRTLSNTEAFF.